This T cell receptor (delta chain) was sequenced during a study of gamma-delta T cells after stem cell transplantation. V shed 0 bases, J shed 9 bases, and the junction held 12 bases outside the gene matches. The CDR3 is 17 amino acids. The germline V gene has CDR1 GEAIGNYY and CDR2 EKD. TCRdb fed the RT-PCR reads to CATT. The sample has approximately 1,500 delta-chain clones; about 2.4% are singletons. The specimen sequenced was gamma-delta T cells. V gene TRDV2 combines with J gene TRDJ1, with 13 bases fitting TRDD3. The sequence was collected from a human donor. It is not recorded whose cells these are; they may come from a transplant donor. The CDR3 sequence: CACDTGGLGDTRVELIF. Here the CDR3 DNA reads TGTGCCTGTGACACCGGAGGACTGGGGGATACGCGAGTGGAACTCATCTTT.